This T cell receptor beta chain came from a study of cytomegalovirus exposure and HLA in healthy donors. Study-wide points: A list of more than 150 TCR beta chains associated with cytomegalovirus was given. An assumption of roughly uniform sequencing depth across donors underlay the presence/absence analyses.

PCR involved 60 Vbeta and 13 Jbeta primers. Data came from immunoSEQ multiplex PCR; TCRdb stores just in-frame clones and leaves some out. Of more than 110,000 clones listed, about 73% are singletons. For this clone: The antigen is undetermined.

Per germline, CDR1 MDHEN and CDR2 SYDVKM. This CDR3 is 14 amino acids long. V was clipped by 8 bases and J by 1 base, with 14 bases between them. This sequence joins TRBV28 and TRBJ2-5; unclear D gene. The sequencing sample was made of PBMCs. The receptor's source is an older woman in good health and CMV-seropositive. For the CDR3, the DNA is TGTGCCAGCTGTTCTCTTGCGCTCCAAGAGACCCAGTACTTC. This codes for CASCSLALQETQYF.